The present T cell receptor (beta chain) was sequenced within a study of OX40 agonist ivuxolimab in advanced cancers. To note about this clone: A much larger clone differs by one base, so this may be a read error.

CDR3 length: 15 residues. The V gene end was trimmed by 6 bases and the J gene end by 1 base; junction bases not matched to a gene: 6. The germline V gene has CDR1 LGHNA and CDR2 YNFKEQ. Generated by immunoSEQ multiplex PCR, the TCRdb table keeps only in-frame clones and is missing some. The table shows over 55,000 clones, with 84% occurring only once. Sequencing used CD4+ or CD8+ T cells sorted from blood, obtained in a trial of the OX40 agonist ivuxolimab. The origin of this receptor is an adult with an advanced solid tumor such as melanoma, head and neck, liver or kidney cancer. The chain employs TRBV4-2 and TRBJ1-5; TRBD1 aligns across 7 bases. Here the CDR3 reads CASSGVGGSNQPQHF. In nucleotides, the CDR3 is TGTGCCAGCAGTGGGGTAGGGGGCAGCAATCAGCCCCAGCATTTT.